This section outlines one TCR beta chain sequence together with its context. Its target is unknown. Using immunoSEQ multiplex PCR, the repertoire was profiled, and TCRdb retains in-frame clones only, with some absent. The repertoire holds more than 85,000 clones, with 92% as singletons. This record comes from a study of siplizumab effects on memory and regulatory T cells. Overall study findings and caveats: It was not possible to assign a naive or memory phenotype to roughly 80-95% of proliferating CD4+ or CD8+ clones. Memory cells seemed less diverse than naive T cells, which also seemed major contributors to the alloresponse.

The V end lost 0 bases, the J end lost 3 bases, and 8 bases lay between the germline ends. CDR3 length equals 14 residues. Germline values: CDR1 SGHRS, CDR2 YFSETQ. This rearrangement joins TRBV5-1 to TRBJ2-3; D remains unclear. This sequence was found in a human donor in good health. The sample was Tregs sorted from blood. This CDR3 reads CASSLEGRTDTQYF. The DNA for the CDR3 is TGCGCCAGCAGCTTGGAGGGTAGAACAGATACGCAGTATTTT.